This T cell receptor beta chain derives from a study of CD8 T cells in Susac syndrome. A remark on this clonotype: Its antigen is unknown.

Reverse transcription of roughly 0.5 to 1 ug RNA used random hexamers. Amplification of TCR beta CDR3 spanned 54 Vbeta and 13 Jbeta via immunoSEQ multiplex PCR. TCRdb re-analysed the immunoSEQ multiplex PCR reads in MiXCR, keeping a single row per CDR3 protein. In the table there are approximately 190,000 distinct CDR3 sequences, 93% of which are singletons. Study-wide results and limits: The study's TCR sequencing and HLA analysis drew on a certain number of individuals. That number was acknowledged as relatively small.

Through negative isolation, CD4+ and CD8+ T cells were obtained, while TEMRA cells were enriched using FACS. This CDR3 has 14 residues. Germline V gives CDR1 MDHEN, CDR2 SYDVKM. Sequencing was performed on CD4+ T cells from PBMCs. The rearrangement uses TRBV28 and TRBJ2-5; TRBD1 aligns across 11 bases. The TCR sequence derives from a human donor in good health. The CDR3 sequence is CATGTGGSMETQYF. In nucleotides, the CDR3 is TGTGCGACCGGGACAGGGGGAAGTATGGAGACCCAGTACTTC.